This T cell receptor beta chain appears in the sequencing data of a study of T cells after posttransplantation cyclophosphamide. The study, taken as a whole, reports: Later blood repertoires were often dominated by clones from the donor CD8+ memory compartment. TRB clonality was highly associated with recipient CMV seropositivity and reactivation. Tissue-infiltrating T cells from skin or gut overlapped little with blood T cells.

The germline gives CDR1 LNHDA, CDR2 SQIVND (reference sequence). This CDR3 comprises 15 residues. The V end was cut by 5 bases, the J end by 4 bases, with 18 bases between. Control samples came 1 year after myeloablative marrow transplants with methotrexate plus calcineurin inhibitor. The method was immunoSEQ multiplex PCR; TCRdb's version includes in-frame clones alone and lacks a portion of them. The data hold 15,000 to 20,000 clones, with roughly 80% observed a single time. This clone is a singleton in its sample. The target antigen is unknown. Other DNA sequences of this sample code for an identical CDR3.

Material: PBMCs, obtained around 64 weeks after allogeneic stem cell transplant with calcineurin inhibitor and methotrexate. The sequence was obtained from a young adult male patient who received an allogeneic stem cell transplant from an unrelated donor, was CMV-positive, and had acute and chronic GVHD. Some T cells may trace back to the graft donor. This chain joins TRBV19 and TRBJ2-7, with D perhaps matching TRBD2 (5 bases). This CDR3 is CASSSGGRRIYEQYF. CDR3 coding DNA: TGTGCCAGTAGTTCCGGAGGCCGAAGGATATACGAGCAGTACTTC.